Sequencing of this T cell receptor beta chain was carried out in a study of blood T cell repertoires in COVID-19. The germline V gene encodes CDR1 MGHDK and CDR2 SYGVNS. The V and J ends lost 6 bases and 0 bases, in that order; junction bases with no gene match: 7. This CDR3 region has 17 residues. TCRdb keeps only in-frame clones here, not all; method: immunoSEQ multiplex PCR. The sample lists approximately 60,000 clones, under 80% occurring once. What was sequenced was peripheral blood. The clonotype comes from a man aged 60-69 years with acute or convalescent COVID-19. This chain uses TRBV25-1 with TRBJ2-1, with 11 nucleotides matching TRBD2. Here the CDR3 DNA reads TGTGCCAGCAGCGAAGGGGGACTAGCGGACTCCTACAATGAGCAGTTCTTC. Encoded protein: CASSEGGLADSYNEQFF.